This TCR beta chain comes out of a study of graft-versus-host responses after intestinal transplantation. Study conclusions and caveats: Early after transplant, HvG clones declined as circulating GvH clones peaked.

As for this clone: Its antigen is still unknown.

The method was immunoSEQ multiplex PCR; TCRdb's version includes in-frame clones alone and lacks a portion of them. The sample contains about 88,000 clones, 90% of which appear only once. V lost 4 bases and J lost 1, with 13 bases in between. The CDR3 sequence is 15 residues long. Germline values: CDR1 KGHSH, CDR2 LQKENI. The V call is TRBV18, the J call TRBJ1-1; TRBD1 is a possible D gene (5 bases). This sequence originates from a human donor who received an intestinal transplant. Sequencing used unstimulated CD4+ T cells sorted from spleen or lymph node cells, obtained before intestinal transplant. CDR3 amino acids: CASSLQGAQNTEAFF. The CDR3 DNA sequence: TGTGCCAGCTCACTGCAAGGGGCCCAGAACACTGAAGCTTTCTTT.